This T cell receptor beta chain was recorded in a study of beta chain features in type 1 diabetes. This clone was recorded a few times. What it binds is unknown. Notes on the study in general: Researchers report that Type 1 diabetes patients had moderately but significantly shorter TCRB CDR3s across all four CD4+ subsets. Naive, central memory and Treg TCRB repertoires seemed to resemble each other more closely in patients than they did in healthy donors.

The CDR3 has 13 residues. Trimming took 4 bases from V and 5 from J, leaving 12 bases between them. Germline CDR1 reads SGHTA; CDR2 reads FQGNSA. Stem cell-like memory, regulatory, central memory and naive CD4+ cells were sorted via CD45RO/CCR7/CD25/CD127/CD95/CD27. Each sorted population was over 98% pure. The investigators reverse transcribed all of the isolated RNA, so they sequenced expressed TCRB transcripts. The table came from immunoSEQ multiplex PCR; TCRdb's copy has only in-frame clones and leaves some out. Counted here are 85,000 to 110,000 clones, 28% occurring once; the ten biggest clones make up roughly 0.58%.

This TCR came from a woman between 18 and 29 years old with type 1 diabetes. The source material was central memory CD4+ T cells from blood. The J gene is TRBJ2-7, the V gene TRBV7-2; no firm D call. CDR3 bases: TGTGCCAGCAGCTACCGGTATAGTCACGAGCAGTACTTC. It is translated as CASSYRYSHEQYF.